The T cell receptor beta chain under discussion was sequenced for a study of T cell changes during pregnancy in multiple sclerosis. Sequencing used immunoSEQ multiplex PCR; TCRdb keeps in-frame clones, though not all of them. The profile shows approximately 25,000 clones, almost 90% of them singletons. The CDR3 totals 13 residues. Germline CDR1 SGHDT, CDR2 YYEEEE. V lost 3 bases and J 3 bases, leaving 10 bases between the germline ends. The sample was CD8+ T cells from peripheral blood mononuclear cells, taken in the second trimester of pregnancy. The chain employs TRBV5-6 and TRBJ2-7; D remains ambiguous. This receptor was obtained from a female donor with multiple sclerosis, enrolled in a pregnancy study. DNA of the CDR3: TGTGCCAGCAGCTCCGGGTCGCGCTACGAGCAGTACTTC. Residues: CASSSGSRYEQYF.